Below, one TCR beta chain is given with its context. Antigen specificity is unknown. This specimen comes from a study of identifying expanded T cells in peripheral blood. The repertoire was sequenced with immunoSEQ multiplex PCR; TCRdb's copy has only in-frame clones and lacks some. The data hold about 78,000 clones, with roughly 86% observed a single time. The CDR3 runs to 14 residues. Germline CDR1 is SGHNT and CDR2 is YYREEE (reference sequence). V lost 0 bases, J lost 0 bases, and 3 bases lay in between. Study-level findings and limits: Across healthy donors, higher total template counts meant significantly greater roughly 2-week count variance.

The clonotype was recovered from a person between 18 and 75 years old in good health. Sequenced material: blood. The chain couples TRBV5-4 to TRBJ1-4; D gene unclear. For the CDR3, the DNA is TGTGCCAGCAGCTTGGGAGCAACTAATGAAAAACTGTTTTTT. Protein: CASSLGATNEKLFF.